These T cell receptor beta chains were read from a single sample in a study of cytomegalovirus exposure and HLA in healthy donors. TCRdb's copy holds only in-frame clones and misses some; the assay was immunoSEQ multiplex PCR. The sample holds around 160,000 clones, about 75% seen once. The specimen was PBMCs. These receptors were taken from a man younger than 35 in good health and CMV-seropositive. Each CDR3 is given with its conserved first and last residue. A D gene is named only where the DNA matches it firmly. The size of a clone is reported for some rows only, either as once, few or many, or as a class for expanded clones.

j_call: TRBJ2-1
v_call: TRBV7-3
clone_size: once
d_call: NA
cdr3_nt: TGTGCCAGCAGCTTAAATCCTAATGGGGAAGCGGATGAGCAGTTCTTC
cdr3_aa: CASSLNPNGEADEQFF

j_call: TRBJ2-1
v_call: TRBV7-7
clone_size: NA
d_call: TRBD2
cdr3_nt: TGTGCTAGCAGCTTAGTGAGCGGGGGGGCCGGTGAGCAGTTCTTC
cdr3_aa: CASSLVSGGAGEQFF

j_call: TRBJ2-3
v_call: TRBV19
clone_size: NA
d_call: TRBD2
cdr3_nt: TGTGCCAGTAGTCGACTTAGCGGGACACCCCCAGATACGCAGTATTTT
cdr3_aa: CASSRLSGTPPDTQYF

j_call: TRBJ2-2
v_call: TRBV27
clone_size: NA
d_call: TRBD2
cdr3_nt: TGTGCCAGCAGTCCGTGGACTAGGACCGGGGAGCTGTTTTTT
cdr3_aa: CASSPWTRTGELFF

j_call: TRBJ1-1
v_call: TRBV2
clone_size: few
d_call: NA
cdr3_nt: TGTGCCAGCAGCTACCCAAACACTGAAGCTTTCTTT
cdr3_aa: CASSYPNTEAFF

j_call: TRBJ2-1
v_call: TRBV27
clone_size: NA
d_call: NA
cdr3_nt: TGTGCCAGCAGCAATGGACAGCCTTACAATGAGCAGTTCTTC
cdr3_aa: CASSNGQPYNEQFF

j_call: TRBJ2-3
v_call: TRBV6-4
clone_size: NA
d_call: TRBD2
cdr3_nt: TGTGCCAGCAGTGACAACCCAAGGACCGGGACTAGCGGGACCAGCACAGATACGCAGTATTTT
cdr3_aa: CASSDNPRTGTSGTSTDTQYF

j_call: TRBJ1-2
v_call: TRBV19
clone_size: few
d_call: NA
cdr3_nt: TGTGCCAGTAGTATCGGTCTTTCTAACTATGGCTACACCTTC
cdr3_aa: CASSIGLSNYGYTF

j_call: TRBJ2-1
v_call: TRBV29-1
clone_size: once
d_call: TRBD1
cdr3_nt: TGCAGCGTTGAAATAGGCGACAGGGGACCCAATGAGCAGTTCTTC
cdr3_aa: CSVEIGDRGPNEQFF

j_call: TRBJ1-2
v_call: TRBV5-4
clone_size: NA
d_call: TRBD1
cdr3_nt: TGTGCCAGCAGCGAAAGACAGGGTCGTGGCTACACCTTC
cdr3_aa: CASSERQGRGYTF

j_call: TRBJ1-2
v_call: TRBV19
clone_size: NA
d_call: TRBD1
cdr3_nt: TGTGCCAGTAGTATATTAGCAGGGGGGTCTGGAGGCTACACCTTC
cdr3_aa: CASSILAGGSGGYTF

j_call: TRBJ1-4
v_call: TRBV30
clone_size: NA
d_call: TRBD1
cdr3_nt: TGTGCCTGGAGTACAGGGGGCAGGAGCGGAAAAACTAATGAAAAACTGTTTTTT
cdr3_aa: CAWSTGGRSGKTNEKLFF

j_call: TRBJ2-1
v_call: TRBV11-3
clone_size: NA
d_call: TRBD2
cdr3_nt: TGTGCCAGCAGAATAGCGGGGGTCGACAATGAGCAGTTCTTC
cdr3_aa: CASRIAGVDNEQFF

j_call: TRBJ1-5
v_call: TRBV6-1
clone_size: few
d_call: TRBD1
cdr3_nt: TGTGCCAGCAGTTCGCCAGGGGGTGAGGGACAGCCCCAGCATTTT
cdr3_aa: CASSSPGGEGQPQHF

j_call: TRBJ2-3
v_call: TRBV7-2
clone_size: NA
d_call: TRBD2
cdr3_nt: TGTGCCAGCAGATTAGCGGGAGGGCCAACAGATACGCAGTATTTT
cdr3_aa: CASRLAGGPTDTQYF

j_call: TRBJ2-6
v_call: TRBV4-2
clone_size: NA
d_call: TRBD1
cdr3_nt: TGTGCCAGCAGCCAAGATAGGTTGCAGGGGGCGGCCTCGTCTGGGGCCAACGTCCTGACTTTC
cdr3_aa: CASSQDRLQGAASSGANVLTF

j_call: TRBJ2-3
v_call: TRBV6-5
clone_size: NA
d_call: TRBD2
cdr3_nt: TGTGCCAGCAGTTACTCATTAGCGGGAGGGGGGAATACGCAGTATTTT
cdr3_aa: CASSYSLAGGGNTQYF

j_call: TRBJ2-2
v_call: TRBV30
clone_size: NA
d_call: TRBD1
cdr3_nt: TGTGCCTGGAATCCGGACAGGGGGGTCGGGGAGCTGTTTTTT
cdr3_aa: CAWNPDRGVGELFF

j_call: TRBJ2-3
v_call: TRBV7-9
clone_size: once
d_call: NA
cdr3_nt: TGTGCCAGCAGCGCTCCCGGGACTAGCACAGATACGCAGTATTTT
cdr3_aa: CASSAPGTSTDTQYF

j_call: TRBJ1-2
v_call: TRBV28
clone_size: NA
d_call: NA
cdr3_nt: TGTGCCAGCACCTTACCCCTAGGAGAAGCTAACTATGGCTACACCTTC
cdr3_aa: CASTLPLGEANYGYTF

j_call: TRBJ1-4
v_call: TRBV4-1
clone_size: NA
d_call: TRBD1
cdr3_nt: TGCGCCAGCGGACCGACAGGGCCTAATGAAAAACTGTTTTTT
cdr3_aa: CASGPTGPNEKLFF

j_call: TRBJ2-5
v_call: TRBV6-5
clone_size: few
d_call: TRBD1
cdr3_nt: TGTGCCAGCAGGCGGACAGGAATGGAGACCCAGTACTTC
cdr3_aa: CASRRTGMETQYF

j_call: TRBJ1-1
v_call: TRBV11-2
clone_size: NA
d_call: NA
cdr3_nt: TGTGCCAGCAGCTTAGGCTCGACAGAGAACACTGAAGCTTTCTTT
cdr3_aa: CASSLGSTENTEAFF

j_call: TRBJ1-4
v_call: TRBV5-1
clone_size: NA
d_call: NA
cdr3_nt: TGCGCCAGCAGCCTCGGAGGGACCGAAAAACTGTTTTTT
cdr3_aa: CASSLGGTEKLFF

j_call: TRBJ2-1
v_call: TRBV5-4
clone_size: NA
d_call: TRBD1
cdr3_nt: TGTGCCAGCAGCTCGTCGGGACAGGGGTACTACAATGAGCAGTTCTTC
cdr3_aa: CASSSSGQGYYNEQFF

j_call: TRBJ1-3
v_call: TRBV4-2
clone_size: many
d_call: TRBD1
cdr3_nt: TGTGCCAGCAGCCAAGCAGGGGGCAAATCTGGAAACACCATATATTTT
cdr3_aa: CASSQAGGKSGNTIYF

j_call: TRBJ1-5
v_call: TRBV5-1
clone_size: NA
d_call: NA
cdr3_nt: TGCGCCAGCAGCTTTGGGGGGGGGAAAAATCAGCCCCAGCATTTT
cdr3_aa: CASSFGGGKNQPQHF

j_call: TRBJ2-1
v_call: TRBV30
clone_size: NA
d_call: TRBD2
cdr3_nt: TGTGCCTGGATGGATCCGGGGGGGGACTACTACAATGAGCAGTTCTTC
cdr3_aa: CAWMDPGGDYYNEQFF

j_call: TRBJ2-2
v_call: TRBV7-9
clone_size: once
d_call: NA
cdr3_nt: TGTGCCAGCAGCTTCGGACAGAACACCGGGGAGCTGTTTTTT
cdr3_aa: CASSFGQNTGELFF

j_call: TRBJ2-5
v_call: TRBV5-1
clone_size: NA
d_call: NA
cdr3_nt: TGCGCCAGCACGAAACCCGGGGGGCAGGAGACCCAGTACTTC
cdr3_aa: CASTKPGGQETQYF

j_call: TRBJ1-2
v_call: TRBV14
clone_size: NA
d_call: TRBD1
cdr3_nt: TGTGCCAGCACCCGCGCCGGGACAGGGGGAATTAATGGCTACACCTTC
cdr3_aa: CASTRAGTGGINGYTF

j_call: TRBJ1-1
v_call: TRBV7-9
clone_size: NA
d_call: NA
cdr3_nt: TGTGCCAGCAGCCCCCGTTTAGGGGCAGGAACTGAAGCTTTCTTT
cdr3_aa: CASSPRLGAGTEAFF

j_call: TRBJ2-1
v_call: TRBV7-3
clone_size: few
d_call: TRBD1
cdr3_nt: TGTGCCAGCAGCCTCCCGGGACAGGGTTGGAATGAGCAGTTCTTC
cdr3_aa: CASSLPGQGWNEQFF

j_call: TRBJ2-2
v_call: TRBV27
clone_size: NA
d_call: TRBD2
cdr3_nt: TGTGCCAGCAGTTTAAGCGCTCTAGCGGGAGTGACCGGGGAGCTGTTTTTT
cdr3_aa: CASSLSALAGVTGELFF

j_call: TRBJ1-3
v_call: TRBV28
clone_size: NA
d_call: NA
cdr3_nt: TGTGCCAGCAGTGCCGACAGAACCAACTCTGGAAACACCATATATTTT
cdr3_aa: CASSADRTNSGNTIYF

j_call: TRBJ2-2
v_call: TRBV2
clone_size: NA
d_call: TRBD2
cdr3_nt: TGTGCCAGCGAGGGCGGGAGAGGGTCCGGGGAGCTGTTTTTT
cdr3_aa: CASEGGRGSGELFF

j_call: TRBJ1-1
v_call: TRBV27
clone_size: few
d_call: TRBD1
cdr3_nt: TGTGCCAGCAGCGGACAGGGGAACACTGAAGCTTTCTTT
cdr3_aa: CASSGQGNTEAFF

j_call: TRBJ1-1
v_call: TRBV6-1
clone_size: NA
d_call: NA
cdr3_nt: TGTGCCAGTACCCCGGGACTCGCGAACACTGAAGCTTTCTTT
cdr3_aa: CASTPGLANTEAFF

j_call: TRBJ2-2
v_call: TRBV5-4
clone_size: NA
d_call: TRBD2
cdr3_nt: TGTGCCAGCAGCTCCCCAGGACTAGCGGACCTCGCGAACACCGGGGAGCTGTTTTTT
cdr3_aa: CASSSPGLADLANTGELFF

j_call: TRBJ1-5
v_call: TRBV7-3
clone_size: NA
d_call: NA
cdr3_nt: TGTGCCAGCAGCTTAGACAGGAATCAGCCCCAGCATTTT
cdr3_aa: CASSLDRNQPQHF

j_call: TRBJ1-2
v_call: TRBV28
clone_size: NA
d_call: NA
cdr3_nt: TGTGCCAGCAGTCCCGTCAGCGAGTCCTCCTATAGCTTC
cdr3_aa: CASSPVSESSYSF

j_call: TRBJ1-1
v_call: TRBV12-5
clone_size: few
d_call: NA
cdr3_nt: TGTGCTAGTGCCCCCTCGGTCCAGGTGACTGAAGCTTTCTTT
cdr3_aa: CASAPSVQVTEAFF

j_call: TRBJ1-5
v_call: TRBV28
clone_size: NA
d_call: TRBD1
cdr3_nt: TGTGCCAGCAGGACGGGACAGGGCGGCAATCAGCCCCAGCATTTT
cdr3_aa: CASRTGQGGNQPQHF

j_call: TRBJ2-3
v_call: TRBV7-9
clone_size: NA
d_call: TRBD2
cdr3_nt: TGTGCCAGCAGCAAGGGACTAGCGGGAACGGCAGATACGCAGTATTTT
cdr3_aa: CASSKGLAGTADTQYF

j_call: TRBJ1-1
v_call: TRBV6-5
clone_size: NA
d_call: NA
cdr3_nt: TGTGCCAGCAGTTACGCCAGCAGGTTGTCTGAAGCTTTCTTT
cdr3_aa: CASSYASRLSEAFF

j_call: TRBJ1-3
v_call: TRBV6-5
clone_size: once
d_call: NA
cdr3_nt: TGTGCCAGCAGTAAGGGGGACATCTCTGGAAACACCATATATTTT
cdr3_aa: CASSKGDISGNTIYF

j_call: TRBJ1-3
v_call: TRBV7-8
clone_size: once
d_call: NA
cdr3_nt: TGTGCCAGCAGCTCCAGGACATACTCTGGAAACACCATATATTTT
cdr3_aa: CASSSRTYSGNTIYF

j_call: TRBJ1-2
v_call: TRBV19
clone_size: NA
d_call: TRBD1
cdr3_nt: TGTGCCAGTAGACATCGGGGACAGATCTCCCGAAGCCATGACTACACCTTC
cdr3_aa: CASRHRGQISRSHDYTF

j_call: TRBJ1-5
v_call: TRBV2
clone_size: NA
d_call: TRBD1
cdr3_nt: TGTGCCAGCAACGGACAGGGGGCTGCCAATCAGCCCCAGCATTTT
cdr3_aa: CASNGQGAANQPQHF

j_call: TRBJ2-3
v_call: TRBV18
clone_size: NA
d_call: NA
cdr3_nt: TGTGCCAGCTCACGCACACAGGGCACAGATACGCAGTATTTT
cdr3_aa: CASSRTQGTDTQYF

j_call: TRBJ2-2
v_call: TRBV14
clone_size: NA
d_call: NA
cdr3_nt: TGTGCCAGCAGCCAAATACAACTAGTATCCGGGGAGCTGTTTTTT
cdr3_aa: CASSQIQLVSGELFF

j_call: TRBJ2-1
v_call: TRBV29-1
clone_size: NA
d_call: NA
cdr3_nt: TGCAGCGGGGAAGGGGGGGCCGAGAAGAATGAGCAGTTCTTC
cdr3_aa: CSGEGGAEKNEQFF

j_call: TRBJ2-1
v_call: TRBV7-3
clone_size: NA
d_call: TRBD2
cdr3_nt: TGTGCCAGCAGCTTTAGCGGGGCTAACAATGAGCAGTTCTTC
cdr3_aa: CASSFSGANNEQFF

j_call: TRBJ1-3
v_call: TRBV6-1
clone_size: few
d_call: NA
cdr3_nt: TGTGCCAGCAGTGAACAGGGCGGAAGGTCGGGAAACACCATATATTTT
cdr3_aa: CASSEQGGRSGNTIYF

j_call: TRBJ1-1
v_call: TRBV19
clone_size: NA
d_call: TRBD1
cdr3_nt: TGTGCCAGTAGGGCCGGGGACAGTGTGGCCCTACTACACACTGAAGCTTTCTTT
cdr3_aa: CASRAGDSVALLHTEAFF